The 20 T cell receptor beta chains presented below share a single source sample, sequenced in a study of technical replicates of blood from several donors. Only in-frame clones appear in the TCRdb table, and some are missing; sequencing was by immunoSEQ multiplex PCR. The sample includes tens of thousands of clones, around nine tenths of them seen just once. Sample: T cells isolated from PBMCs. Receptor source: a human donor in good health.

The rearrangement links TRBV11-1 to TRBJ2-5; D is ambiguous. The CDR3 extends over 15 amino acids. Deletions cut 2 bases from V and 1 base from J, with 11 bases between. Per the germline V gene, CDR1 is SGHAT and CDR2 is FQDESV (reference sequence). This chain's CDR3 is CASSLIFTLQETQYF. The CDR3, as DNA: TGTGCCAGCAGCTTAATTTTTACTCTCCAAGAGACCCAGTACTTC.

This clone was picked up a small number of times. The rearrangement links TRBV7-6 to TRBJ2-7, with TRBD2 as a possible D gene (6 bases). Germline values: CDR1 SGHVS, CDR2 FNYEAQ. Trimming removed 2 bases at V and 2 bases at J, with 19 bases between. The CDR3 spans 17 residues. The CDR3 DNA sequence: TGTGCCAGCAGCTTAAGTTCTGGGCTCGGGAGCGCCTACGAGCAGTACTTC. It encodes CASSLSSGLGSAYEQYF.

This clone was detected once. The gene calls are TRBV28 and TRBJ2-2; 8 bases line up with TRBD1. This CDR3 comprises 15 residues. Germline V CDR1 and CDR2: MDHEN, SYDVKM. With V trimmed by 7 bases and J by 5 bases, 9 bases remained unmatched. CDR3 in amino acids: CASINTGGRTGELFF. Here the CDR3 DNA reads TGTGCCAGCATCAACACAGGGGGTCGGACCGGGGAGCTGTTTTTT. The full variable domain, in which reference TRBV28 and TRBJ2-2 provide the parts outside the CDR3, is DVKVTQSSRYLVKRTGEKVFLECVQDMDHENMFWYRQDPGLGLRLIYFSYDVKMKEKGDIPEGYSVSREKKERFSLILESASTNQTSMYLCASINTGGRTGELFFGEGSRLTVL.

This clone appeared a single time. The chain carries TRBV4-2 and TRBJ1-4; 7 nucleotides line up with TRBD1. The CDR3 sequence is 15 residues long. Germline values: CDR1 LGHNA, CDR2 YNFKEQ. V shed 2 bases and J 5 bases; nucleotides not matched to a gene: 5. CDR3 protein: CASSQHPGQNEKLFF. The CDR3 DNA sequence: TGTGCCAGCAGCCAACATCCGGGACAGAATGAAAAACTGTTTTTT.

This chain joins TRBV5-8 and TRBJ2-5; 8 nucleotides align to TRBD2. The V and J ends lost 4 bases and 4 bases, in that order; junction bases with no gene match: 9. The CDR3 covers 15 residues. The germline V gene encodes CDR1 SGHTS and CDR2 YDEGEE. CDR3 amino acids: CASSLRVREAETQYF. Written as DNA, the CDR3 is TGTGCCAGCAGCCTACGGGTGCGGGAGGCAGAGACCCAGTACTTC.

This rearrangement joins TRBV9 to TRBJ2-3; D not certain. V shed 3 bases and J shed 3 bases, with 11 bases lying between them. Looked up from germline, CDR1 is SGDLS and CDR2 is YYNGEE. The CDR3 loop spans 14 amino acids. CDR3 amino acids: CASSGSFRTDTQYF. The CDR3 DNA reads TGTGCCAGCAGCGGCTCTTTTCGGACAGATACGCAGTATTTT.

The chain has TRBV7-2 and TRBJ2-3; TRBD1 matches at 9 bases. J gave up 8 bases and V 2 bases, and 17 bases lay outside the gene matches. Germline loops: CDR1 SGHTA, CDR2 FQGNSA. This CDR3 is 18 amino acids long. CDR3: CASSLPPKQGAHLGTQYF. DNA for the CDR3: TGTGCCAGCAGCTTACCCCCAAAACAGGGGGCGCATTTGGGTACGCAGTATTTT.

The V call is TRBV7-2, the J call TRBJ2-5, with TRBD2 matching 7 bases. Germline V gene lookup returns CDR1 SGHTA and CDR2 FQGNSA. The V and J ends lost 1 base and 3 bases, in that order; junction bases with no gene match: 8. This CDR3 contains 16 residues. The CDR3 region is CASSLGGLAVEETQYF. Written as DNA, the CDR3 is TGTGCCAGCAGCTTAGGTGGCCTAGCGGTAGAAGAGACCCAGTACTTC.

The J gene is TRBJ2-3, the V gene TRBV6-4; 9 nucleotides agree with TRBD1. The CDR3 runs 16 residues. Germline V CDR1 and CDR2: MRHNA, SNTAGT. V lost 3 bases, J lost 4 bases, and 8 bases stayed unmatched. CDR3 amino acids: CASSEQGTGKADTQYF. CDR3 nucleotides: TGTGCCAGCAGTGAGCAAGGGACAGGGAAAGCAGATACGCAGTATTTT.

This rearrangement joins TRBV9 to TRBJ2-2; D is perhaps TRBD1 (6 bases). Trimming shortened V by 3 bases and J by 6 bases, and 18 bases separated the two germline ends. The CDR3 length is 16 residues. Germline assignment: CDR1 SGDLS and CDR2 YYNGEE. DNA for the CDR3: TGTGCCAGCAGCGCGACGACAGGAAGATCGGCCGGGGAGCTGTTTTTT. Amino acid sequence: CASSATTGRSAGELFF.

The V call is TRBV6-4, the J call TRBJ2-4; D call uncertain. V lost 8 bases and J 3 bases, leaving 8 bases between the germline ends. This CDR3 region has 12 residues. CDR1 is MRHNA and CDR2 is SNTAGT in the germline V gene. The CDR3 DNA is TGTGCCAGCCCGTACGGCAAAAACATTCAGTACTTC. Residues: CASPYGKNIQYF.

The chain joins TRBV18 to TRBJ1-4; D is unclear. Per the germline V gene, CDR1 is KGHSH and CDR2 is LQKENI. This CDR3 contains 16 residues. Trimming took off 6 bases at V and 8 bases at J, with 22 bases between the two ends. The CDR3 bases are TGTGCCAGCTCGCCCAGTGACATTCGGAATGGGGAAAAACTGTTTTTT. As protein: CASSPSDIRNGEKLFF.

The rearrangement links TRBV14 to TRBJ2-5, with 7 bases aligning to TRBD2. Trimming removed 5 bases from V and 5 bases from J; junction bases left unmatched: 8. From germline, CDR1 is SGHDN and CDR2 FVKESK. The CDR3 has 14 amino acids. The CDR3 bases are TGTGCCAGCAGCGGAACTAGCGCTTGGGAGACCCAGTACTTC. It is translated as CASSGTSAWETQYF.

The chain joins TRBV4-2 to TRBJ1-5; D is undetermined. Trimming took off 0 bases at V and 6 bases at J, with 15 bases between the two ends. Germline CDR1 and CDR2: LGHNA and YNFKEQ. CDR3 length equals 16 residues. CDR3 nucleotides: TGTGCCAGCAGCCAAGATCCGGCGGTAGGTGGTCAGCCCCAGCATTTT. Protein sequence: CASSQDPAVGGQPQHF.

This sequence joins TRBV6-1 and TRBJ1-5, with D possibly being TRBD1 (5 bases). The V gene lost 4 bases and the J gene lost 2 bases, with 15 bases spanning the gap. The V gene's germline CDR1 is MNHNS and CDR2 SASEGT. There are 16 residues in the CDR3. The CDR3 nucleotides read TGTGCCAGCAGTGCGTTGGACAACCTGCGCAATCAGCCCCAGCATTTT. This encodes CASSALDNLRNQPQHF.

This rearrangement joins TRBV27 to TRBJ2-2; 9 nucleotides match TRBD1. V lost 6 bases, J lost 3 bases, and 5 bases stayed unmatched. This CDR3 is built from 15 residues. From germline, CDR1 is MNHEY and CDR2 SMNVEV (reference sequence). The CDR3 bases are TGTGCCAGCAGCCGACAGGGGGTGGACACCGGGGAGCTGTTTTTT. It is translated as CASSRQGVDTGELFF.

This sequence joins TRBV19 and TRBJ2-7; maybe TRBD2 (6 bases). Germline CDR1 and CDR2: LNHDA and SQIVND (reference sequence). V was cut by 4 bases and J by 2 bases, with 18 bases left in between. This CDR3 comprises 16 residues. CDR3: CASSNRGFVRTYEQYF. CDR3 DNA sequence: TGTGCCAGTAGTAACCGGGGGTTCGTCAGGACCTACGAGCAGTACTTC.

V is TRBV7-9 and J is TRBJ1-1; D ambiguous. The CDR3 runs 11 residues. Trimming cost V 2 bases and J 7 bases, with 5 bases left between them. CDR1 is SEHNR, CDR2 FQNEAQ, per germline (reference sequence). The CDR3 region has the DNA TGTGCCAGCAGCTTAACCAGTGAAGCTTTCTTT. Amino acids: CASSLTSEAFF.

The gene calls are TRBV15 and TRBJ1-5, with 7 bases fitting TRBD1. V trimming: 1 base; J trimming: 3 bases; junction bases outside the gene matches: 12. The CDR3 is made up of 18 amino acids. Germline V gives CDR1 LNHNV, CDR2 YYDKDF (reference sequence). The CDR3 nucleotides read TGTGCCACCAGCAGAGTGGAACAGGGGCCCGAAGACAATCAGCCCCAGCATTTT. Translated, it gives CATSRVEQGPEDNQPQHF.

This rearrangement joins TRBV13 to TRBJ1-1, with 10 bases fitting TRBD1. Trimming took 3 bases from V and 1 from J; bases not matched to a gene: 2. Germline V lookup: CDR1 PRHDT, CDR2 FYEKMQ (reference sequence). This CDR3 contains 15 residues. The chain's CDR3 is CASSLRDRGNTEAFF. In nucleotides, the CDR3 is TGTGCCAGCAGCTTGAGGGACAGGGGGAACACTGAAGCTTTCTTT.